The rows below give T cell receptor beta chains drawn from one sample of a study of identical twins. TCRdb re-called the 5' RACE reads with MiXCR, one entry per CDR3 protein. The sample includes 450,000 or so distinct CDR3 sequences, 24% of them seen just once. These data were likewise used in another study, on T cells expressing NK-cell markers.

The sequencing sample was made of CD4+ T cells sorted from blood. All receptors derive from a woman aged 18-29 years in good health. Each CDR3 is given with its conserved first and last residue. The D gene is left open where the match is weak. Clone sizes are given selectively: once, few, many, or a class where the clone is expanded.

d_call j_call v_call clone_size cdr3_nt cdr3_aa
TRBD2 TRBJ2-3 TRBV20-1 NA TGCAGTGCTAGACGTACGGCTAGCGGAGTGGATACGCAGTATTTT CSARRTASGVDTQYF
TRBD1 TRBJ2-7 TRBV6-1 NA TGTGCCAGCAGTCCCGGGACAGGTATCCCCTACGAGCAGTACTTC CASSPGTGIPYEQYF
NA TRBJ2-7 TRBV5-6 NA TGTGCCAGCAGCCGCCTAGCCCATTTTGACTACGAGCAGTACTTC CASSRLAHFDYEQYF
NA TRBJ2-6 TRBV9 NA TGTGCCAGCAGCGTAGGTGGGATAGCCAACGTCCTGACTTTC CASSVGGIANVLTF
NA TRBJ1-2 TRBV20-1 NA TGCAGTGCTAAAGGGGGTAGTATTGGCTACACCTTC CSAKGGSIGYTF
TRBD1 TRBJ2-7 TRBV3-1 NA TGTGCCAGCAGCCAAGTGTTCAAGACAGGGTCCAACGAGCAGTACTTC CASSQVFKTGSNEQYF
TRBD1 TRBJ1-1 TRBV10-2 few TGCGCCAGCAGAACCGGGACAGTGAACACTGAAGCTTTCTTT CASRTGTVNTEAFF
TRBD2 TRBJ2-1 TRBV30 few TGTGCCTGGAGTAGAGGACTAGCGGCGTACAATGAGCAGTTCTTC CAWSRGLAAYNEQFF
NA TRBJ2-3 TRBV6-1 few TGTGCCAGCAGTGAACCGGGAGAGGGGAAAGATACGCAGTATTTT CASSEPGEGKDTQYF
TRBD1 TRBJ1-4 TRBV3-1 NA TGTGCCAGCACTCTTGCCCCGGGACAGGGGTATGAAAAACTGTTTTTT CASTLAPGQGYEKLFF
NA TRBJ2-7 TRBV3-1 NA TGTGCCAGCAGCCCCGTCCAGACCACTAAGCAGTACTTC CASSPVQTTKQYF
TRBD1 TRBJ2-3 TRBV5-1 NA TGCGCCAGCAGTCGCCGGACAGGGAGTGGAGATACGCAGTATTTT CASSRRTGSGDTQYF
NA TRBJ1-2 TRBV5-6 once TGTGCCAGCCTGCCCAGGGGATACTATGGCTACACCTTC CASLPRGYYGYTF
NA TRBJ2-5 TRBV20-1 few TGCAGTGCTGGAAGATCGGGACTGACTTTGGAGACCCAGTACTTC CSAGRSGLTLETQYF
TRBD1 TRBJ2-2 TRBV19 few TGTGCCAGTAGTATGGGGACAGGGTCAACCGGGGAGCTGTTTTTT CASSMGTGSTGELFF
NA TRBJ2-7 TRBV5-5 NA TGTGCCAGCAGCCCAACCGGGACTTCAGACTACGAGCAGTACTTC CASSPTGTSDYEQYF
NA TRBJ2-7 TRBV10-2 NA TGCGCCACCCAGGACGGGCTCCCTCCCGAGCAGTACTTC CATQDGLPPEQYF
NA TRBJ2-6 TRBV5-1 NA TGCGCCAGCAGCTTGGGAGGGACCACCGGGGCCAACGTCCTGACTTTC CASSLGGTTGANVLTF
TRBD2 TRBJ2-1 TRBV7-2 few TGTGCCAGCACCACCCTAGCGGGAGTTCGGAATGAGCAGTTCTTC CASTTLAGVRNEQFF
NA TRBJ2-7 TRBV5-6 few TGTGCCAGCAGCTTGGGTTCAGGGTTGAGCGAGCAGTACTTC CASSLGSGLSEQYF
NA TRBJ2-3 TRBV10-3 many TGTGCCATCAGAGCGCAAAGGGACGGGAGCACAGATACGCAGTATTTT CAIRAQRDGSTDTQYF
TRBD2 TRBJ2-1 TRBV20-1 few TGCAGTGCTACCGGGGGGGCCTACTACAATGAGCAGTTCTTC CSATGGAYYNEQFF
NA TRBJ2-1 TRBV7-3 NA TGTGCCAGCAGCCCCCCTTGGGGCAATGAGCAGTTCTTC CASSPPWGNEQFF
TRBD1 TRBJ2-2 TRBV11-1 NA TGTGCCAGCAGCCTACACCCGGACAGGGGAAGCACCGGGGAGCTGTTTTTT CASSLHPDRGSTGELFF
TRBD1 TRBJ1-1 TRBV7-8 many TGTGCCAGCAGCTTTGGGACAGGCACTGAAGCTTTCTTT CASSFGTGTEAFF